This is a list of T cell receptor beta chains from one sample in a study of blood T cell repertoires in COVID-19. Libraries were prepared by immunoSEQ multiplex PCR; TCRdb keeps only in-frame clonotypes and omits some of them. The table lists about 59,000 clones, roughly 85% of them singletons. Sequencing was carried out using peripheral blood. These receptors were taken from a man aged 55 to 69 with acute or convalescent COVID-19. Each CDR3 is given with its conserved first and last residue. A D gene is named only where the DNA matches it firmly. Expanded clones are given a class, and other clones once, few, many or no size at all.

j_call: TRBJ2-7; v_call: TRBV7-2; d_call: TRBD2; clone_size: few; cdr3_aa: CASSYRPGTRYSYEQYF; cdr3_nt: TGTGCCAGCAGCTACCGGCCCGGGACTAGGTACTCCTACGAGCAGTACTTC
j_call: TRBJ2-7; v_call: TRBV15; d_call: TRBD1; clone_size: -; cdr3_aa: CATSRVNRGEQYF; cdr3_nt: TGTGCCACCAGCAGAGTAAACAGGGGCGAGCAGTACTTC
j_call: TRBJ2-1; v_call: TRBV5-1; d_call: TRBD2; clone_size: -; cdr3_aa: CASSLGLAGINEQFF; cdr3_nt: TGCGCCAGCAGCTTGGGACTAGCGGGAATCAATGAGCAGTTCTTC
j_call: TRBJ1-5; v_call: TRBV30; d_call: TRBD1; clone_size: -; cdr3_aa: CARDRGPGQPQHF; cdr3_nt: TGTGCCCGGGACAGGGGGCCCGGACAGCCCCAGCATTTT
j_call: TRBJ1-3; v_call: TRBV27; d_call: -; clone_size: -; cdr3_aa: CASSLTFSSGNTIYF; cdr3_nt: TGTGCCAGCAGTTTAACCTTTAGCTCTGGAAACACCATATATTTT
j_call: TRBJ2-1; v_call: TRBV7-3; d_call: TRBD2; clone_size: -; cdr3_aa: CASSPLAGGDNEQFF; cdr3_nt: TGTGCCAGCAGCCCACTAGCGGGAGGGGACAATGAGCAGTTCTTC
j_call: TRBJ1-1; v_call: TRBV24-1; d_call: -; clone_size: -; cdr3_aa: CATSGGLLNTEAFF; cdr3_nt: TGTGCCACCAGTGGTGGACTCTTGAACACTGAAGCTTTCTTT
j_call: TRBJ2-2; v_call: TRBV9; d_call: TRBD1; clone_size: -; cdr3_aa: CASSVHPGQGMSGELFF; cdr3_nt: TGTGCCAGCAGCGTACATCCGGGACAGGGGATGTCCGGGGAGCTGTTTTTT
j_call: TRBJ1-1; v_call: TRBV13; d_call: -; clone_size: -; cdr3_aa: CASSQIPGQMDTEAFF; cdr3_nt: TGTGCCAGCAGCCAAATCCCCGGACAGATGGATACTGAAGCTTTCTTT
j_call: TRBJ1-2; v_call: TRBV29-1; d_call: TRBD1; clone_size: few; cdr3_aa: CSVGGGQGYGYTF; cdr3_nt: TGCAGCGTTGGGGGGGGACAGGGCTATGGCTACACCTTC
j_call: TRBJ1-1; v_call: TRBV7-9; d_call: -; clone_size: -; cdr3_aa: CASSIRGKGEAFF; cdr3_nt: TGTGCCAGCAGCATTAGGGGGAAGGGAGAAGCTTTCTTT
j_call: TRBJ2-3; v_call: TRBV12-3/TRBV12-4; d_call: -; clone_size: -; cdr3_aa: CASSFNADTQYF; cdr3_nt: TGTGCCAGCAGTTTCAATGCAGATACGCAGTATTTT
j_call: TRBJ2-2; v_call: TRBV11-2; d_call: -; clone_size: few; cdr3_aa: CASSLTLSGGELFF; cdr3_nt: TGTGCCAGCAGCTTAACCCTTAGTGGCGGGGAGCTGTTTTTT
j_call: TRBJ1-2; v_call: TRBV7-3; d_call: -; clone_size: -; cdr3_aa: CASSLTPRGYGYTF; cdr3_nt: TGTGCCAGCAGCTTAACCCCCCGGGGCTATGGCTACACCTTC
j_call: TRBJ2-3; v_call: TRBV2; d_call: -; clone_size: -; cdr3_aa: CASTSSPAVSSTDTQYF; cdr3_nt: TGTGCCAGCACAAGTAGCCCTGCGGTTTCTAGCACAGATACGCAGTATTTT
j_call: TRBJ2-1; v_call: TRBV11-2; d_call: TRBD2; clone_size: -; cdr3_aa: CASSRRLAGEDEQFF; cdr3_nt: TGTGCCAGCAGCCGCCGACTAGCGGGAGAGGATGAGCAGTTCTTC
j_call: TRBJ2-1; v_call: TRBV6-2/TRBV6-3; d_call: TRBD2; clone_size: -; cdr3_aa: CASSPGTSKFF; cdr3_nt: TGTGCCAGCAGCCCCGGGACTAGCAAGTTCTTC
j_call: TRBJ1-4; v_call: TRBV6-6; d_call: -; clone_size: -; cdr3_aa: CASRQTDTDEKLFF; cdr3_nt: TGTGCCAGCAGACAAACCGATACCGATGAAAAACTGTTTTTT
j_call: TRBJ2-7; v_call: TRBV29-1; d_call: -; clone_size: -; cdr3_aa: CSGGNSARGEQYF; cdr3_nt: TGCAGCGGCGGGAATTCGGCGAGGGGCGAGCAGTACTTC
j_call: TRBJ2-3; v_call: TRBV9; d_call: -; clone_size: -; cdr3_aa: CASSVDAGLTDTQYF; cdr3_nt: TGTGCCAGCAGCGTAGACGCGGGCCTAACAGATACGCAGTATTTT
j_call: TRBJ2-1; v_call: TRBV10-3; d_call: TRBD2; clone_size: -; cdr3_aa: CAITSGTGGSYNEQFF; cdr3_nt: TGTGCCATCACGTCCGGGACGGGAGGTTCCTACAATGAGCAGTTCTTC
j_call: TRBJ2-7; v_call: TRBV6-1; d_call: TRBD1; clone_size: few; cdr3_aa: CASSEAGQIYEQYF; cdr3_nt: TGTGCCAGCAGTGAAGCGGGACAGATATACGAGCAGTACTTC
j_call: TRBJ2-1; v_call: TRBV19; d_call: -; clone_size: -; cdr3_aa: CASSIEAYSQVGRNEQFF; cdr3_nt: TGTGCCAGTAGTATAGAGGCTTATTCGCAGGTAGGTAGAAATGAGCAGTTCTTC
j_call: TRBJ1-2; v_call: TRBV6-5; d_call: -; clone_size: few; cdr3_aa: CASSSAGEIYGYTF; cdr3_nt: TGTGCCAGCAGTTCCGCCGGGGAGATCTATGGCTACACCTTC
j_call: TRBJ2-7; v_call: TRBV18; d_call: TRBD2; clone_size: few; cdr3_aa: CASSLLAVPLDEQYF; cdr3_nt: TGTGCCAGCTCTCTCCTAGCGGTTCCTTTGGACGAGCAGTACTTC
j_call: TRBJ1-4; v_call: TRBV4-3; d_call: TRBD1; clone_size: -; cdr3_aa: CASSQGGTGRATNEKLFF; cdr3_nt: TGCGCCAGCAGCCAAGGTGGGACAGGGCGCGCAACTAATGAAAAACTGTTTTTT
j_call: TRBJ2-3; v_call: TRBV5-1; d_call: TRBD2; clone_size: few; cdr3_aa: CASSPGTSGRSTDTQYF; cdr3_nt: TGCGCCAGCAGCCCGGGGACTAGCGGGAGGAGCACAGATACGCAGTATTTT
j_call: TRBJ1-2; v_call: TRBV19; d_call: TRBD1; clone_size: -; cdr3_aa: CASGQGGDYGYTF; cdr3_nt: TGTGCCAGTGGACAGGGGGGAGACTATGGCTACACCTTC